The rows below give T cell receptor beta chains drawn from one sample of a study of blood T cells in healthy people across ages. Each CDR3 protein gets one entry after TCRdb re-called the 5' RACE reads with MiXCR. The table lists some 920,000 distinct CDR3 sequences, roughly 51% of them singletons. Sequencing used blood. The receptors originated from an older woman in good health. Both conserved end residues are trimmed from each CDR3. D genes are given only for firm matches. Rows may omit the clone size; those that give it use once, few, many or a size class.

d_call: NA; clone_size: few; v_call: TRBV29-1; cdr3_aa: SVERPGSSEKLF
d_call: NA; clone_size: few; v_call: TRBV2; cdr3_aa: ASSPGLRGYEQY
d_call: NA; clone_size: NA; v_call: TRBV9; cdr3_aa: ASSVDSGTHREKLF
d_call: NA; clone_size: NA; v_call: TRBV21-1; cdr3_aa: ATPEREWSDEQF
d_call: NA; clone_size: NA; v_call: TRBV10-3; cdr3_aa: AISESGDYGYT
d_call: NA; clone_size: NA; v_call: TRBV7-2; cdr3_aa: ASSFGAGGADTQY
d_call: NA; clone_size: NA; v_call: TRBV28; cdr3_aa: ASGSGGDDNEQY
d_call: NA; clone_size: few; v_call: TRBV10-3; cdr3_aa: AILKGDENTEAF
d_call: NA; clone_size: NA; v_call: TRBV29-1; cdr3_aa: SVWRPNTGELF
d_call: NA; clone_size: NA; v_call: TRBV27; cdr3_aa: ASNPPGYEQY
d_call: NA; clone_size: NA; v_call: TRBV4-2; cdr3_aa: ARCMAYGNQPQH
d_call: NA; clone_size: few; v_call: TRBV28; cdr3_aa: ASTFSRGPLH
d_call: TRBD2; clone_size: NA; v_call: TRBV20-1; cdr3_aa: SASVAGGRYHNEQF
d_call: TRBD1; clone_size: few; v_call: TRBV20-1; cdr3_aa: SARLPGGRETQY
d_call: TRBD2; clone_size: NA; v_call: TRBV28; cdr3_aa: ASSYLGDYYEQY
d_call: NA; clone_size: NA; v_call: TRBV4-1; cdr3_aa: ASSQIRGRPLGEDTQY
d_call: TRBD1; clone_size: once; v_call: TRBV7-9; cdr3_aa: ASSSQRQGYNEQF
d_call: TRBD2; clone_size: NA; v_call: TRBV7-2; cdr3_aa: ASSFVGGRASSYNEQF
d_call: NA; clone_size: NA; v_call: TRBV29-1; cdr3_aa: SVEDLGHRAGYGYT
d_call: TRBD2; clone_size: NA; v_call: TRBV7-6; cdr3_aa: ASSVRLAYNEQF
d_call: TRBD2; clone_size: once; v_call: TRBV4-2; cdr3_aa: ASSQEGSSGRYEQF
d_call: TRBD2; clone_size: once; v_call: TRBV18; cdr3_aa: ASSPRTSQSSYEQY
d_call: TRBD2; clone_size: NA; v_call: TRBV5-1; cdr3_aa: ASSLTGSGSYEQY
d_call: NA; clone_size: NA; v_call: TRBV10-3; cdr3_aa: AISESGGIYNEQF
d_call: TRBD1; clone_size: NA; v_call: TRBV11-2; cdr3_aa: ASSSIRGHYGYT
d_call: NA; clone_size: many; v_call: TRBV21-1; cdr3_aa: ASTDSGFSGANVLT
d_call: NA; clone_size: NA; v_call: TRBV29-1; cdr3_aa: SGADLKVPGHLNYGYT
d_call: NA; clone_size: NA; v_call: TRBV5-5; cdr3_aa: ASSPFGQDNQPQH
d_call: NA; clone_size: NA; v_call: TRBV5-1; cdr3_aa: ASSLQVHNEQY
d_call: NA; clone_size: NA; v_call: TRBV18; cdr3_aa: ASSRLRDFNTDTQY
d_call: NA; clone_size: NA; v_call: TRBV2; cdr3_aa: ASSTTFSGRETQY
d_call: NA; clone_size: NA; v_call: TRBV2; cdr3_aa: ASNVPSVQETQY
d_call: TRBD2; clone_size: NA; v_call: TRBV20-1; cdr3_aa: SARESGRAFGETQY
d_call: NA; clone_size: NA; v_call: TRBV2; cdr3_aa: ASIFRDEQY
d_call: NA; clone_size: NA; v_call: TRBV12-3/TRBV12-4; cdr3_aa: ASSLGVYEQN
d_call: TRBD1; clone_size: NA; v_call: TRBV28; cdr3_aa: ASSYFSRTGRETQY
d_call: TRBD1; clone_size: NA; v_call: TRBV28; cdr3_aa: ASSRTGGGDEQF
d_call: NA; clone_size: NA; v_call: TRBV3-1; cdr3_aa: ASSQVYGPYNEQY
d_call: TRBD1; clone_size: few; v_call: TRBV5-1; cdr3_aa: ASSPGQGTLDEQY